Listed here are 21 T cell receptor beta chains from one sample, sequenced in a study of shared clonotypes between healthy human individuals. TCRdb's copy holds only in-frame clones and misses some; the assay was immunoSEQ multiplex PCR. The profile shows approximately 1.9 million clones, 93% of them singletons. CD45RO-negative cells were positively selected for CCR7, leaving out terminally differentiated effector memory CD45RA+ cells. The sequencing sample was made of naive CD8+ T cells from PBMCs. The receptors were gathered from a man aged 18-30 years in good health. Some clones in this sample may be carry-over from other donors' samples.

The chain uses TRBV27 and TRBJ2-5, with a weak D call TRBD1 (6 bases). Trimming took off 5 bases at V and 3 bases at J, with 19 bases between the two ends. Germline CDR1 MNHEY, CDR2 SMNVEV (reference sequence). The CDR3 sequence is 16 residues long. In nucleotides, the CDR3 is TGTGCCAGCAGTCCACAGGGTTGGGGATGGAAAGAGACCCAGTACTTC. Protein: CASSPQGWGWKETQYF.

This clone appeared a single time. The chain recombines TRBV6-5 with TRBJ2-7, with 7 bases identical to TRBD2. This CDR3 is 14 amino acids long. Trimming removed 3 bases from V and 6 bases from J; junction bases left unmatched: 8. Germline assignment: CDR1 MNHEY and CDR2 SVGAGI. The CDR3 DNA reads as TGTGCCAGCAGTTATGGCGGGAGTCTCCCCGAGCAGTACTTC. As protein: CASSYGGSLPEQYF.

The chain employs TRBV28 and TRBJ2-5; no definite D call. The V gene's germline CDR1 is MDHEN and CDR2 SYDVKM. The CDR3 has 16 residues. Trimming took 0 bases from V and 1 from J, leaving 12 bases between them. CDR3 nucleotide sequence: TGTGCCAGCAGTTTATGGACATCTGAGATCCAAGAGACCCAGTACTTC. This codes for CASSLWTSEIQETQYF.

Remarks on this clone: The sample has other DNA sequences that encode this CDR3 too. V usage is TRBV27 and J usage is TRBJ2-5; D is perhaps TRBD1 (5 bases). The CDR3 spans 14 residues. CDR1 and CDR2 (germline): MNHEY, SMNVEV (reference sequence). V dropped 6 bases and J dropped 5 bases, with 16 bases sitting between them. CDR3 region: CASSPRGGSETQYF. The CDR3 nucleotides read TGTGCCAGCAGCCCTAGGGGTGGCAGCGAGACCCAGTACTTC.

The chain uses TRBV4-1 and TRBJ1-2, with D perhaps matching TRBD1 (6 bases). This CDR3 region has 15 residues. CDR1 and CDR2 (germline): MGHRA, YSYEKL. Trimming stripped 3 bases from V and 4 bases from J, with 15 bases between. CDR3 coding DNA: TGCGCCAGCAGCCAGGGGGCGCAGGGTGGCTATGGCTACACCTTC. Its translation: CASSQGAQGGYGYTF.

The chain is built from TRBV7-2 and TRBJ2-1; the D is unclear. The CDR3 totals 14 residues. The germline V gene has CDR1 SGHTA and CDR2 FQGNSA. Trimming took 5 bases from V and 4 from J, leaving 12 bases between them. The DNA of the CDR3 is TGTGCCAGCAGCCCAAGGGTATCTTACAATGAGCAGTTCTTC. Its protein is CASSPRVSYNEQFF. The complete variable domain, with remaining parts taken from reference TRBV7-2 and TRBJ2-1, reads GAGVSQSPSNKVTEKGKDVELRCDPISGHTALYWYRQSLGQGLEFLIYFQGNSAPDKSGLPSDRFSAERTGGSVSTLTIQRTQQEDSAVYLCASSPRVSYNEQFFGPGTRLTVL.

The genes are TRBV27 and TRBJ2-5, with 15 bases identical to TRBD2. The junction had 12 bases not matched to a gene; V was cut back by 2 bases and J by 8 bases. Per the germline V gene, CDR1 is MNHEY and CDR2 is SMNVEV (reference sequence). The CDR3 loop spans 18 amino acids. CDR3 DNA sequence: TGTGCCAGCAGTTTAGTGGGACTAGCGGGAGGCTCTGGGGGAACCCAGTACTTC. As protein: CASSLVGLAGGSGGTQYF.

This clone was seen only once. The rearrangement uses TRBV7-9 and TRBJ1-5; TRBD1 aligns across 7 bases. Trimming removed 6 bases from V and 6 bases from J; junction bases left unmatched: 11. CDR3 length: 15 residues. The germline CDR1 and CDR2 sequences are SEHNR and FQNEAQ (reference sequence). The CDR3 coding sequence is TGTGCCAGCAGTTTCAACGGACAGGCCGGTCAGCCCCAGCATTTT. Translating it yields CASSFNGQAGQPQHF.

This clone was recorded a few times. The sample holds other DNA sequences that translate to the same CDR3. The chain links TRBV10-3 to TRBJ1-1; 8 nucleotides agree with TRBD1. J gave up 2 bases and V 6 bases, and 2 bases lay outside the gene matches. Germline CDR1 reads ENHRY; CDR2 reads SYGVKD. CDR3 length equals 13 residues. CDR3 loop: CAIRQGANTEAFF. The DNA for the CDR3 is TGTGCCATCAGGCAGGGGGCAAACACTGAAGCTTTCTTT.

The genes are TRBV19 and TRBJ2-1, with 9 bases aligning to TRBD1. The CDR3 consists of 14 residues. The germline V gene has CDR1 LNHDA and CDR2 SQIVND (reference sequence). V lost 3 bases to trimming and J lost 9 bases; unmatched junction nucleotides: 6. The CDR3 is CASSIGTGFGEQFF. The CDR3, as DNA: TGTGCCAGTAGTATCGGGACAGGGTTTGGTGAGCAGTTCTTC.

This sequence joins TRBV7-9 and TRBJ2-7; 8 nucleotides match TRBD1. The V segment lost 5 bases and the J segment 0 bases; nucleotides outside the gene matches: 15. The CDR3 consists of 18 residues. Germline V gene sequence: CDR1 SEHNR, CDR2 FQNEAQ (reference sequence). The CDR3 coding sequence is TGTGCCAGCAGCACTCCCAGGGGGCAGGGGGTCTCCTCCTACGAGCAGTACTTC. This sequence encodes CASSTPRGQGVSSYEQYF. The variable domain in full, with the rest retrieved from reference TRBV7-9 and TRBJ2-7, is DTGVSQNPRHKITKRGQNVTFRCDPISEHNRLYWYRQTLGQGPEFLTYFQNEAQLEKSRLLSDRFSAERPKGSFSTLEIQRTEQGDSAMYLCASSTPRGQGVSSYEQYFGPGTRLTVT.

This clone has a handful of counts. The chain has TRBV14 and TRBJ2-7, with 8 bases that match TRBD2. The CDR3 extends over 14 amino acids. The V and J ends lost 1 base and 2 bases, in that order; junction bases with no gene match: 1. Germline V gene data show CDR1 as SGHDN and CDR2 as FVKESK. This CDR3 reads CASSQGGLAYEQYF. CDR3 coding DNA: TGTGCCAGCAGCCAAGGGGGACTAGCCTACGAGCAGTACTTC.

The gene calls are TRBV19 and TRBJ2-7; D is uncertain. The CDR3 extends over 13 amino acids. V was pared by 0 bases and J by 4 bases, with 7 bases between. CDR1 and CDR2 from the germline V gene are LNHDA and SQIVND (reference sequence). CDR3 DNA: TGTGCCAGTAGTATAGACCCTCGGTACGAGCAGTACTTC. Translated, it gives CASSIDPRYEQYF.

V is TRBV4-2 and J is TRBJ2-3; D uncertain. Trimming pared 2 bases from V and 1 base from J, leaving 4 bases between. The CDR3 is 13 amino acids. CDR1 is LGHNA, CDR2 YNFKEQ, per germline. CDR3 DNA: TGTGCCAGCAGCCAACACCGCACAGATACGCAGTATTTT. Translation gives CASSQHRTDTQYF.

As for this clone: The same CDR3 arises from other DNA sequences in this sample as well. J is TRBJ1-2 and V is TRBV5-6; D is possibly TRBD1 (6 bases). Per the germline V gene, CDR1 is SGHDT and CDR2 is YYEEEE. V gave up 0 bases and J gave up 4 bases, with 10 bases separating them. The CDR3 extends over 14 amino acids. The CDR3 DNA follows: TGTGCCAGCAGCTTGGGAACAGGGACCTATGGCTACACCTTC. Its protein product is CASSLGTGTYGYTF.

The chain has TRBV27 and TRBJ1-2; TRBD1 aligns across 12 bases. This CDR3 contains 15 residues. Germline CDR1 is MNHEY and CDR2 is SMNVEV (reference sequence). J lost 7 bases, V lost 4 bases, and 7 bases had no gene match. CDR3 amino acids: CASSYRDRGRGGYTF. The CDR3 bases are TGTGCCAGCAGTTACCGGGACAGGGGGCGCGGTGGCTACACCTTC.

The gene calls are TRBV25-1 and TRBJ1-4; D is unresolved. Trimming took 1 base from V and 9 from J, leaving 12 bases between them. Germline V gene lookup returns CDR1 MGHDK and CDR2 SYGVNS. The CDR3 is 14 amino acids. CDR3 protein: CASSEFLFGKKLFF. The CDR3 nucleotides read TGTGCCAGCAGTGAATTTCTCTTTGGGAAAAAACTGTTTTTT.

This chain uses TRBV25-1 with TRBJ1-1; D remains unclear. Deletions cut 2 bases from V and 0 bases from J, with 4 bases between. CDR3 length: 13 residues. CDR1 is MGHDK, CDR2 SYGVNS, per germline. CDR3 sequence (DNA): TGTGCCAGCAGTGAACAGTTGAACACTGAAGCTTTCTTT. Encoded protein: CASSEQLNTEAFF.

The chain is built from TRBV25-1 and TRBJ2-3; no definite D call. The CDR3 totals 13 residues. Germline CDR1 reads MGHDK; CDR2 reads SYGVNS. Trimming pared 6 bases from V and 4 bases from J, leaving 11 bases between. The CDR3 DNA follows: TGTGCCAGCAGAAGGGCCAGCGCAGATACGCAGTATTTT. Translation gives CASRRASADTQYF. Full variable domain (outside the CDR3, taken from reference TRBV25-1 and TRBJ2-3): EADIYQTPRYLVIGTGKKITLECSQTMGHDKMYWYQQDPGMELHLIHYSYGVNSTEKGDLSSESTVSRIRTEHFPLTLESARPSHTSQYLCASRRASADTQYFGPGTRLTVL.

This clone came up once. The J gene is TRBJ2-5, the V gene TRBV5-1, with TRBD1 identical over 7 bases. Germline CDR1 SGHRS, CDR2 YFSETQ. V trimming: 4 bases; J trimming: 5 bases; junction bases outside the gene matches: 14. The CDR3 is 16 amino acids. Here the CDR3 DNA reads TGCGCCAGCAGCGTTATTGGGACAGACCTTCCTGAGACCCAGTACTTC. Encoded protein: CASSVIGTDLPETQYF. The full variable domain, its missing parts supplied by reference TRBV5-1 and TRBJ2-5, is KAGVTQTPRYLIKTRGQQVTLSCSPISGHRSVSWYQQTPGQGLQFLFEYFSETQRNKGNFPGRFSGRQFSNSRSEMNVSTLELGDSALYLCASSVIGTDLPETQYFGPGTRLLVL.

V usage is TRBV7-9 and J usage is TRBJ1-5; D call uncertain. Germline V gene sequence: CDR1 SEHNR, CDR2 FQNEAQ (reference sequence). The CDR3 runs 12 residues. Trimming took off 5 bases at V and 5 bases at J, with 7 bases between the two ends. The CDR3 sequence is CASSLLYQPQHF. The CDR3 DNA reads TGTGCCAGCAGCCTCCTCTATCAGCCCCAGCATTTT.